Presented here are 8 T cell receptor beta chains from one specimen sequenced in a study of CD8+ T cells in alopecia areata. RNA extraction was followed by reverse transcription into cDNA, which acted as the sequencing template. The method was immunoSEQ multiplex PCR; TCRdb's version includes in-frame clones alone and lacks a portion of them. This table holds 250,000 to 350,000 clones, about 60% found once. Treatment noted: oral pan-JAK inhibitor, 5-10 mg twice daily. This material consisted of CD4+ T cells sorted from blood, taken between weeks 51 and 52, from a patient treated with tofacitinib. Receptor source: a human donor with alopecia areata.

V is TRBV9 and J is TRBJ2-2, with D unclear. Trimming cost V 4 bases and J 1 base, with 14 bases left between them. The germline gives CDR1 SGDLS, CDR2 YYNGEE. The CDR3 runs 16 residues. CDR3 sequence: CASSPHATLNTGELFF. The CDR3 bases are TGTGCCAGCAGCCCTCACGCGACACTGAACACCGGGGAGCTGTTTTTT.

In its sample, this clone was seen a few times. This chain connects TRBV29-1 to TRBJ2-5, with 7 bases identical to TRBD2. The CDR3 has 11 amino acids. J lost 5 bases, V lost 6 bases, and 3 bases had no gene match. Germline V gene lookup returns CDR1 SQVTM and CDR2 ANQGSEA. Here the CDR3 DNA reads TGCAGCGTCTCCGGGGGGGAGACCCAGTACTTC. Amino acid sequence: CSVSGGETQYF.

The chain uses TRBV29-1 and TRBJ2-7; 10 bases match TRBD1. CDR3 length: 15 residues. Looked up from germline, CDR1 is SQVTM and CDR2 is ANQGSEA. Losses at the gene ends were 1 base for V and 2 bases for J; bases not matched to a gene: 5. The CDR3 DNA sequence: TGCAGCGTTGAAGGGACAGGGGGTTACCCCTACGAGCAGTACTTC. Its translation is CSVEGTGGYPYEQYF.

The CDR3: CSVDSRIPETQYF. CDR3 sequence (DNA): TGCAGCGTTGATAGTCGCATCCCGGAGACCCAGTACTTC. This chain joins TRBV29-1 and TRBJ2-5, with D uncertain. This CDR3 contains 13 residues. The germline CDR1 and CDR2 sequences are SQVTM and ANQGSEA. V shed 3 bases and J shed 5 bases, with 13 bases lying between them.

CDR3: CSVATDSGNTIYF. The CDR3 DNA is TGCAGCGTTGCGACAGACTCTGGAAACACCATATATTTT. This chain connects TRBV29-1 to TRBJ1-3, with D possibly being TRBD1 (5 bases). V lost 4 bases and J 0 bases, leaving 7 bases between the germline ends. This CDR3 comprises 13 residues. Germline assignment: CDR1 SQVTM and CDR2 ANQGSEA.

The chain combines TRBV19 with TRBJ2-2, with D maybe TRBD1 (5 bases). Germline assignment: CDR1 LNHDA and CDR2 SQIVND (reference sequence). The germline V and J ends were trimmed by 1 base and 6 bases, with 15 bases remaining between them. This CDR3 contains 16 residues. The CDR3 DNA follows: TGTGCCAGTAGTATAGTAGCAGGGTCGATCGCCGGGGAGCTGTTTTTT. This gives the protein CASSIVAGSIAGELFF.

The chain employs TRBV29-1 and TRBJ2-7; 7 nucleotides line up with TRBD1. With V trimmed by 6 bases and J by 3 bases, 5 bases remained unmatched. The CDR3 has 12 residues. Looked up from germline, CDR1 is SQVTM and CDR2 is ANQGSEA. Here the CDR3 DNA reads TGCAGCGTCACGGGACAGTTCTACGAGCAGTACTTC. Its protein product is CSVTGQFYEQYF.

V is TRBV18 and J is TRBJ2-7; either TRBD1 or TRBD2 may supply D (5 bases each). Germline V lookup: CDR1 KGHSH, CDR2 LQKENI. Trimming removed 3 bases from V and 5 bases from J, with 11 bases in between. CDR3 size: 13 residues. Written as DNA, the CDR3 is TGTGCCAGCTCACCCGAGGGGCCGGACGAGCAGTACTTC. This gives the protein CASSPEGPDEQYF.